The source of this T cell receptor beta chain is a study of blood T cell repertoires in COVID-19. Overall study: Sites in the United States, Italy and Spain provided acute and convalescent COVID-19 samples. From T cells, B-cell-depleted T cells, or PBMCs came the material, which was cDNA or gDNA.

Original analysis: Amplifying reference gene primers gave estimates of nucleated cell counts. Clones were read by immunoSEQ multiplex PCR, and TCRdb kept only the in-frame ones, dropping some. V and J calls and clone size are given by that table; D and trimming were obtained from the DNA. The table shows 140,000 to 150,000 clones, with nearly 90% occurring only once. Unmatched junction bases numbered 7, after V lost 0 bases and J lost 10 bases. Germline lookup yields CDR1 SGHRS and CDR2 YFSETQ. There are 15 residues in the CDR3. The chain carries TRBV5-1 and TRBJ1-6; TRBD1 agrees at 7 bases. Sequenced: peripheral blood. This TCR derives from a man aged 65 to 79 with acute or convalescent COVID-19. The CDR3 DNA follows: TGCGCCAGCAGCTTGGAATCCACAGGGGTCTCACCCCTCCACTTT. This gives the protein CASSLESTGVSPLHF.